This T cell receptor (beta chain) emerged from a study of blood T cell repertoires in COVID-19. On the study more broadly: Collection of acute and convalescent COVID-19 samples took place in the United States, Italy and Spain. PBMCs, B-cell-depleted T cells, or T cells were the source of the cDNA or gDNA that made up the material.

In the authors' workflow: Amplified reference gene primers provided the basis for estimating nucleated cell counts. Assay: immunoSEQ multiplex PCR; the TCRdb copy retains only in-frame clones and omits some. V and J calls and clone size come straight from that table; D and trimming were deduced from the DNA. The sample lists nearly 60,000 clones, roughly 90% occurring once. The CDR3 consists of 17 residues. Germline CDR1 GTSNPN, CDR2 SVGIG (reference sequence). Losses at the gene ends were 0 bases for V and 3 bases for J; bases not matched to a gene: 10. The clonotype comes from a man between 60 and 75 years old with active COVID-19. The chain carries TRBV30 and TRBJ1-2; TRBD1 matches 10 bases. Sequenced: peripheral blood. The CDR3 DNA is TGTGCCTGGAGTGTCCGGGACAGGGGCCGTTTGGACTATGGCTACACCTTC. Translated, it gives CAWSVRDRGRLDYGYTF.